This T cell receptor (beta chain) is drawn from a study of blood T cell repertoires in COVID-19. Method: immunoSEQ multiplex PCR; TCRdb's copy keeps in-frame clones and lacks some. Of under 250,000 clones in the sample, around 82% were seen once. Germline V gene sequence: CDR1 MDHEN, CDR2 SYDVKM. The V gene lost 1 base and the J gene lost 5 bases, with 5 bases spanning the gap. CDR3 size: 12 residues. Material for sequencing was peripheral blood. The chain couples TRBV28 to TRBJ1-2, with no clear D. This sequence was found in a woman aged 50 to 65 with acute or convalescent COVID-19. The CDR3 loop is CASSLSGYGYTF. CDR3 nucleotide sequence: TGTGCCAGCAGTTTATCGGGGTATGGCTACACCTTC.